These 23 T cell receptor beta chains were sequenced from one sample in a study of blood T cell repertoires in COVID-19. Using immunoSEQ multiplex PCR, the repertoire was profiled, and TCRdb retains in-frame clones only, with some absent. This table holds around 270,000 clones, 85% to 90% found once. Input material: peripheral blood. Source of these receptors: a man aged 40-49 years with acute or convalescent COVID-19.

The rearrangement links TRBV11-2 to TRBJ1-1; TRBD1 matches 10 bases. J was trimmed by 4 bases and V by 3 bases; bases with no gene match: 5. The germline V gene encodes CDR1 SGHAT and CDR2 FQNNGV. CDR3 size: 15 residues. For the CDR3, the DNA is TGTGCCAGCAGCTTGACAGGGGGCAGGTTCACTGAAGCTTTCTTT. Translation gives CASSLTGGRFTEAFF.

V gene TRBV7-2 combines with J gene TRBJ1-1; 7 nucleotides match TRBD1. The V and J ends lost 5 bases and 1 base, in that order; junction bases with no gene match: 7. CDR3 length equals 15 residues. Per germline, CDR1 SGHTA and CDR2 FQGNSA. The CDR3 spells CASSPQGQPNTEAFF. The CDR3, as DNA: TGTGCCAGCAGCCCACAGGGACAGCCGAACACTGAAGCTTTCTTT.

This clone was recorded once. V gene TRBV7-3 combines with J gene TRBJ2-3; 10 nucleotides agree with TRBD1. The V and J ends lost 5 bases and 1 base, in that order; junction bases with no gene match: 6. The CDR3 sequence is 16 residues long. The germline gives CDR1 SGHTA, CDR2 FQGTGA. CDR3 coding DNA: TGTGCCAGCAGCCTTAGACAGGGGGCTGGCACAGATACGCAGTATTTT. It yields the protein CASSLRQGAGTDTQYF.

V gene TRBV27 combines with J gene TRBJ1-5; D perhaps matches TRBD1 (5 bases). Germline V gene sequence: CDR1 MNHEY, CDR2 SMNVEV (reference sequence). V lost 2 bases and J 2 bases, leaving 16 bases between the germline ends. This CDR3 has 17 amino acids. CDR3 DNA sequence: TGTGCCAGCAGTTTAATGGCAGTGAAACAGGGCAATCAGCCCCAGCATTTT. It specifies CASSLMAVKQGNQPQHF.

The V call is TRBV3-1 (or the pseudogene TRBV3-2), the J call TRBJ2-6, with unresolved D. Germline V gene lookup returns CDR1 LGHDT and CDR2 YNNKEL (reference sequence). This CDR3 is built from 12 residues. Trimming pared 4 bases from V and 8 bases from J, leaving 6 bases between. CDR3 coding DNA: TGTGCCAGCAGCCCCAGGACCAACGTCCTGACTTTC. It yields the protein CASSPRTNVLTF.

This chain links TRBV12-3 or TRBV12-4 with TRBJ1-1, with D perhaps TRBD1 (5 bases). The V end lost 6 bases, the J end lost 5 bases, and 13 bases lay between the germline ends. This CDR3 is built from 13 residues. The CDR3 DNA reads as TGTGCCAGCAGGGTCGGGGGAGAAACTGAAGCTTTCTTT. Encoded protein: CASRVGGETEAFF.

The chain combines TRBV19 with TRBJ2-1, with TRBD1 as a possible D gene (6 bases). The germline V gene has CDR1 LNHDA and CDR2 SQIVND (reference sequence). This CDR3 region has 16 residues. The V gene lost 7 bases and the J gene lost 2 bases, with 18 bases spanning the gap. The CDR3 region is CASTPQGSRTYNEQFF. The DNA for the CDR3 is TGTGCCAGTACTCCCCAGGGGTCGAGAACCTACAATGAGCAGTTCTTC.

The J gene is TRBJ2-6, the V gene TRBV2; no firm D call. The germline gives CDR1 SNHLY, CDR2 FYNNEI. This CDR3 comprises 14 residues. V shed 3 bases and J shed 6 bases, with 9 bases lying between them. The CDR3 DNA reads TGTGCCAGCAGTGAGGTCAGGTTGGCCAACGTCCTGACTTTC. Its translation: CASSEVRLANVLTF.

CDR3 amino acids: CASSDPGTAHYEQYF. The CDR3 DNA sequence: TGTGCCAGCAGTGACCCCGGGACTGCACACTACGAGCAGTACTTC. This sequence joins TRBV6-1 and TRBJ2-7; a weak D match, TRBD2 (6 bases). The V gene's germline CDR1 is MNHNS and CDR2 SASEGT. The CDR3 is made up of 15 amino acids. V lost 3 bases to trimming and J lost 3 bases, with 15 bases between them.

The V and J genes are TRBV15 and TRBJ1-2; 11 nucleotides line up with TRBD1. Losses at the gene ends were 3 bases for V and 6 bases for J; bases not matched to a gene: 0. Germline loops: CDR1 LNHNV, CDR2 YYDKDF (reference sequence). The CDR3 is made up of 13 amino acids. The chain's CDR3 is CATSRGQGDGYTF. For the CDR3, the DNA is TGTGCCACCAGCAGGGGACAGGGGGATGGCTACACCTTC.

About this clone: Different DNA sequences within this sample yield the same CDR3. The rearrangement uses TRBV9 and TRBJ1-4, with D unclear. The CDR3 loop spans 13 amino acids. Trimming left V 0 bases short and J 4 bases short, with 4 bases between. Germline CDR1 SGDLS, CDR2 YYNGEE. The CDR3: CASSVGLNEKLFF. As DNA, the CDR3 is TGTGCCAGCAGCGTAGGGCTTAATGAAAAACTGTTTTTT.

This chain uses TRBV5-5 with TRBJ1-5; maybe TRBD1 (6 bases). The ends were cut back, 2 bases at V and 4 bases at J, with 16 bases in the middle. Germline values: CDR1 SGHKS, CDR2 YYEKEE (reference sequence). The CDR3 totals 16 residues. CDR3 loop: CASSLQGVRANQPQHF. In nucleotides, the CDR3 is TGTGCCAGCAGCTTACAGGGAGTAAGGGCTAATCAGCCCCAGCATTTT.

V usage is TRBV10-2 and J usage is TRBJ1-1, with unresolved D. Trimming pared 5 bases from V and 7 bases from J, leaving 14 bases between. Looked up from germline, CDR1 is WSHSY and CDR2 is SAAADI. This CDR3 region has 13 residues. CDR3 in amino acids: CASSSTDSGEAFF. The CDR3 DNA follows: TGCGCCAGCAGTTCAACAGATTCAGGTGAAGCTTTCTTT.

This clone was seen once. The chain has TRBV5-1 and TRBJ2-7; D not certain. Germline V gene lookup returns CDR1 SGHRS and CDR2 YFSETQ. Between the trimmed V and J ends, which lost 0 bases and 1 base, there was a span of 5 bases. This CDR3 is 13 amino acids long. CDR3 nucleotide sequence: TGCGCCAGCAGCTTGGAGAGTTCCTACGAGCAGTACTTC. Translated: CASSLESSYEQYF.

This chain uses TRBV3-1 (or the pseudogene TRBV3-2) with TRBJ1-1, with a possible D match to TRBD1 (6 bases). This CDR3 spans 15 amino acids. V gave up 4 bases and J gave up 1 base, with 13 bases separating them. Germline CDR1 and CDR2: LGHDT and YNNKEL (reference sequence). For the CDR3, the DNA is TGTGCCAGCAGCCGCCGGAGGACAGCGAACACTGAAGCTTTCTTT. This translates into CASSRRRTANTEAFF.

The CDR3 DNA follows: TGCGCCAGCAGCGAACAGGGGGCGAATGAAAAACTGTTTTTT. Protein: CASSEQGANEKLFF. The rearrangement joins TRBV5-1 to TRBJ1-4; 9 nucleotides agree with TRBD1. The trim removed 4 bases at V and 5 bases at J, leaving 3 bases unmatched. The CDR3 sequence is 14 residues long. Germline assignment: CDR1 SGHRS and CDR2 YFSETQ. Drawing the rest from reference TRBV5-1 and TRBJ1-4, the complete variable domain is KAGVTQTPRYLIKTRGQQVTLSCSPISGHRSVSWYQQTPGQGLQFLFEYFSETQRNKGNFPGRFSGRQFSNSRSEMNVSTLELGDSALYLCASSEQGANEKLFFGSGTQLSVL.

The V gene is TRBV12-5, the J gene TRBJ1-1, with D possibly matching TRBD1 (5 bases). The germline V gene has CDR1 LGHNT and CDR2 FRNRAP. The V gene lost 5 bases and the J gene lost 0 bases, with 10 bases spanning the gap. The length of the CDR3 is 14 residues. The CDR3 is CASGPDSLNTEAFF. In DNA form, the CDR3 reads TGTGCTAGTGGTCCCGACAGCCTGAACACTGAAGCTTTCTTT.

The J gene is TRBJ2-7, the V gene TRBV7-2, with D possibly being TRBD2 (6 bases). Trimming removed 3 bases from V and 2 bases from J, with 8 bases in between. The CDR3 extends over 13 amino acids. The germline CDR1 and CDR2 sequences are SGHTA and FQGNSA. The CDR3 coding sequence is TGTGCCAGCAGCTTCGCGGGGCCCTACGAGCAGTACTTC. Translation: CASSFAGPYEQYF. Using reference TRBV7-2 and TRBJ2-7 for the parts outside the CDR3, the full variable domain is GAGVSQSPSNKVTEKGKDVELRCDPISGHTALYWYRQSLGQGLEFLIYFQGNSAPDKSGLPSDRFSAERTGGSVSTLTIQRTQQEDSAVYLCASSFAGPYEQYFGPGTRLTVT.

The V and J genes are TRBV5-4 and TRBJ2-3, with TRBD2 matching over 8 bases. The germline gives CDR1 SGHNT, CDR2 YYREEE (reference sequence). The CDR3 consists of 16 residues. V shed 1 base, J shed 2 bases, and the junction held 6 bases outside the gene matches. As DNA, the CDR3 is TGTGCCAGCAGCTTGAGTAGCGGGGCTTACACAGATACGCAGTATTTT. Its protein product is CASSLSSGAYTDTQYF. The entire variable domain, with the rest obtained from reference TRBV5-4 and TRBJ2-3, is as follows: ETGVTQSPTHLIKTRGQQVTLRCSSQSGHNTVSWYQQALGQGPQFIFQYYREEENGRGNFPPRFSGLQFPNYSSELNVNALELDDSALYLCASSLSSGAYTDTQYFGPGTRLTVL.

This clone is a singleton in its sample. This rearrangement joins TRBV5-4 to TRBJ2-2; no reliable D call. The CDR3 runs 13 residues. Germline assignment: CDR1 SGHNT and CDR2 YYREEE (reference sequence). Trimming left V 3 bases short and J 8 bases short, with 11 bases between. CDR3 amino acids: CASSSGVQGELFF. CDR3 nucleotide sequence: TGTGCCAGCAGCTCCGGTGTCCAAGGGGAGCTGTTTTTT.

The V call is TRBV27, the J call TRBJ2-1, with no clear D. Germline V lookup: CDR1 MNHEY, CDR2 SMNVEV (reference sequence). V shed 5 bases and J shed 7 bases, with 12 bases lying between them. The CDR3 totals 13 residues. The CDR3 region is CASSPPSPNEQFF. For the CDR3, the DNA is TGTGCCAGCAGTCCCCCCTCCCCGAATGAGCAGTTCTTC.

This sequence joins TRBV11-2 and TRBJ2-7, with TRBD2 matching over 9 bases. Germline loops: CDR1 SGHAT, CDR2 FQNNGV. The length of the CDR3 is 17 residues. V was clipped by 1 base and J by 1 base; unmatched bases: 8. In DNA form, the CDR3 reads TGTGCCAGCAGCTTAGTGCGGGGGGGCCTGAGTTCCTACGAGCAGTACTTC. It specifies CASSLVRGGLSSYEQYF.

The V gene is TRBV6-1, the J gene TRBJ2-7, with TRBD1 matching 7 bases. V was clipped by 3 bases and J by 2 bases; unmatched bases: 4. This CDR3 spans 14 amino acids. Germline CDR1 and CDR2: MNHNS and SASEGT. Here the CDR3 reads CASSDRDSTYEQYF. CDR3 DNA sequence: TGTGCCAGCAGTGACCGGGACAGCACCTACGAGCAGTACTTC.